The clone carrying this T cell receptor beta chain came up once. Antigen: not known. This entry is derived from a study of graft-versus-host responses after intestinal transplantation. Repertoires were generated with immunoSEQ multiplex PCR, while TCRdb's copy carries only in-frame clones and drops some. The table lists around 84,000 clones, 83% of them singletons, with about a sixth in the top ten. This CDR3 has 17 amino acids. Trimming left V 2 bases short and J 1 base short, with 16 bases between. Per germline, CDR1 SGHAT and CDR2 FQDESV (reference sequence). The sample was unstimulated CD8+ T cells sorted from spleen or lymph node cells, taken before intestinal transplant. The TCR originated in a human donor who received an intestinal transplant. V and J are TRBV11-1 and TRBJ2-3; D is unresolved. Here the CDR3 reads CASSLTPSVPGTDTQYF. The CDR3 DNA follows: TGTGCCAGCAGCTTAACCCCGAGCGTCCCTGGCACAGATACGCAGTATTTT. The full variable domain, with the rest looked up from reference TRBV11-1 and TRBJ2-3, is EAEVAQSPRYKITEKSQAVAFWCDPISGHATLYWYRQILGQGPELLVQFQDESVVDDSQLPKDRFSAERLKGVDSTLKIQPAELGDSAMYLCASSLTPSVPGTDTQYFGPGTRLTVL.